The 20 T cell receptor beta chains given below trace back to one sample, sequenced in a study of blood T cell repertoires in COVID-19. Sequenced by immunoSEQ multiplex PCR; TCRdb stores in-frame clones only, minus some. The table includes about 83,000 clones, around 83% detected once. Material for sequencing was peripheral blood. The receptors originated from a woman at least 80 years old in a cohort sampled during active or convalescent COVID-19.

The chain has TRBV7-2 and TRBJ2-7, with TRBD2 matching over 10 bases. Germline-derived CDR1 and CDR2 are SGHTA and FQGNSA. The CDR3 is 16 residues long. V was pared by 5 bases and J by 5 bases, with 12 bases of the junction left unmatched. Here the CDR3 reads CASSLRSLAGAHEQYF. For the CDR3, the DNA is TGTGCCAGCAGCCTCAGGAGCCTAGCGGGAGCTCACGAGCAGTACTTC.

DNA for the CDR3: TGTGCCAGCAGCTTAGACAGAACCATGAACACTGAAGCTTTCTTT. This codes for CASSLDRTMNTEAFF. The chain carries TRBV7-2 and TRBJ1-1; D unclear. V was pared by 1 base and J by 0 bases, with 9 bases between. From germline, CDR1 is SGHTA and CDR2 FQGNSA. This CDR3 region has 15 residues. The whole variable domain, filled in from reference TRBV7-2 and TRBJ1-1, reads GAGVSQSPSNKVTEKGKDVELRCDPISGHTALYWYRQSLGQGLEFLIYFQGNSAPDKSGLPSDRFSAERTGGSVSTLTIQRTQQEDSAVYLCASSLDRTMNTEAFFGQGTRLTVV.

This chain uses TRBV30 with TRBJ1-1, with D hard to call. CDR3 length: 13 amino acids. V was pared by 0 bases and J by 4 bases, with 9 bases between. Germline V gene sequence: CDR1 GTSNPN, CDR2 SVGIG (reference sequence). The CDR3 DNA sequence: TGTGCCTGGAGTGTACGGGTGGGCACTGAAGCTTTCTTT. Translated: CAWSVRVGTEAFF. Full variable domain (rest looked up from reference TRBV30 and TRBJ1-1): SQTIHQWPATLVQPVGSPLSLECTVEGTSNPNLYWYRQAAGRGLQLLFYSVGIGQISSEVPQNLSASRPQDRQFILSSKKLLLSDSGFYLCAWSVRVGTEAFFGQGTRLTVV.

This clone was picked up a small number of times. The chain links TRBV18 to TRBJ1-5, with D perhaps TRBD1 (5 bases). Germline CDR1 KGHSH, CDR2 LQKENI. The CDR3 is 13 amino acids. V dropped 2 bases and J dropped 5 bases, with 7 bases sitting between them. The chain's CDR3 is CASSPGADQPQHF. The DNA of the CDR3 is TGTGCCAGCTCACCAGGGGCCGATCAGCCCCAGCATTTT. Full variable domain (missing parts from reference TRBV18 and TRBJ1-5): NAGVMQNPRHLVRRRGQEARLRCSPMKGHSHVYWYRQLPEEGLKFMVYLQKENIIDESGMPKERFSAEFPKEGPSILRIQQVVRGDSAAYFCASSPGADQPQHFGDGTRLSIL.

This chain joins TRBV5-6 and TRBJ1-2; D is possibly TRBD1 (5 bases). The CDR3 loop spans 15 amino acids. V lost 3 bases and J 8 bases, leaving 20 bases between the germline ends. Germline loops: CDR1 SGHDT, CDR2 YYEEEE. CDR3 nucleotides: TGTGCCAGCAGCTCCGGGGGATCCGTGGGCCGGGGCTACACCTTC. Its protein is CASSSGGSVGRGYTF.

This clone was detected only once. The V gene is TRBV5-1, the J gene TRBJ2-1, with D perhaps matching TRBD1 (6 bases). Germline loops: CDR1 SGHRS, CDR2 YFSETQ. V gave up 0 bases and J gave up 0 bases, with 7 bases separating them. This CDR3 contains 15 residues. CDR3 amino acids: CASSLEGGSYNEQFF. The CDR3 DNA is TGCGCCAGCAGCTTGGAAGGGGGCTCCTACAATGAGCAGTTCTTC.

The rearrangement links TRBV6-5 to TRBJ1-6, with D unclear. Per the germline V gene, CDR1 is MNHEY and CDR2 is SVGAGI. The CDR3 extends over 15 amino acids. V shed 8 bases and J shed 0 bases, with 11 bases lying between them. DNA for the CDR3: TGTGCCAGCTCCCAAAAGAGCTCCTATAATTCACCCCTCCACTTT. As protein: CASSQKSSYNSPLHF.

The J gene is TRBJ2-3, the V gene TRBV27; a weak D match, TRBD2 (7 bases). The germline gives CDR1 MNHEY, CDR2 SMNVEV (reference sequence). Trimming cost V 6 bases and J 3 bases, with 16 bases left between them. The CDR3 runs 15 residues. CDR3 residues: CASSEGGRSTDTQYF. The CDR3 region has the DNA TGTGCCAGCAGCGAGGGGGGGAGAAGTACAGATACGCAGTATTTT.

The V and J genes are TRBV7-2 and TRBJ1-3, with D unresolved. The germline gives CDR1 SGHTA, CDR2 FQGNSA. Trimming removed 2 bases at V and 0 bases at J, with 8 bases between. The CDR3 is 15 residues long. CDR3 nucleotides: TGTGCCAGCAGCTTACCCCCAGGCTCTGGAAACACCATATATTTT. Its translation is CASSLPPGSGNTIYF.

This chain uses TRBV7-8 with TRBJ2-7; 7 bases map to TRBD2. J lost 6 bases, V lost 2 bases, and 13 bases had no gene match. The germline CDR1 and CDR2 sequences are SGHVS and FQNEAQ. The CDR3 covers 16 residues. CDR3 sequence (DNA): TGTGCCAGCAGCTTAATGTTTTACGGGGGGTCTAGCGAGCAGTACGTC. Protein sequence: CASSLMFYGGSSEQYV.

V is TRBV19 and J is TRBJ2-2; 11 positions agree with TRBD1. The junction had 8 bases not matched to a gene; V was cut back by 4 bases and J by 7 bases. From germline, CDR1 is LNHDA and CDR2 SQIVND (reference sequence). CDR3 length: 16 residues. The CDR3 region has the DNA TGTGCCAGTAGTAGGGGACAGGGGGTATTAGGCGGGGAGCTGTTTTTT. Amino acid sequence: CASSRGQGVLGGELFF. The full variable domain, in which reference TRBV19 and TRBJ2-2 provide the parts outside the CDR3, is DGGITQSPKYLFRKEGQNVTLSCEQNLNHDAMYWYRQDPGQGLRLIYYSQIVNDFQKGDIAEGYSVSREKKESFPLTVTSAQKNPTAFYLCASSRGQGVLGGELFFGEGSRLTVL.

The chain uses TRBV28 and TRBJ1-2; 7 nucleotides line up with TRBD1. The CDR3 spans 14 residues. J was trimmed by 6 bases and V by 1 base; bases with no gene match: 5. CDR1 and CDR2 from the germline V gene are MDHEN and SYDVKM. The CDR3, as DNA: TGTGCCAGCAGTTTATTTGAGGGGGCGCATGGCTACACCTTC. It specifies CASSLFEGAHGYTF.

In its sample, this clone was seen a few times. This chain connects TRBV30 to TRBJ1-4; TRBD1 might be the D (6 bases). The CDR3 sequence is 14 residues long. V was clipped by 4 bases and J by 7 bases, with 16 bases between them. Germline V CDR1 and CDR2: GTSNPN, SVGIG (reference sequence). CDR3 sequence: CAWTHGGAGEKLFF. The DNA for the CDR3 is TGTGCCTGGACTCACGGGGGGGCCGGTGAAAAACTGTTTTTT.

CDR3 nucleotides: TGTGCCAGCAGCCTGGTCCTAGGCGACATTCAGTACTTC. Translating gives CASSLVLGDIQYF. The chain carries TRBV7-3 and TRBJ2-4; D gene ambiguous. The CDR3 has 13 amino acids. Germline values: CDR1 SGHTA, CDR2 FQGTGA. Trimming removed 5 bases from V and 8 bases from J, with 13 bases in between.

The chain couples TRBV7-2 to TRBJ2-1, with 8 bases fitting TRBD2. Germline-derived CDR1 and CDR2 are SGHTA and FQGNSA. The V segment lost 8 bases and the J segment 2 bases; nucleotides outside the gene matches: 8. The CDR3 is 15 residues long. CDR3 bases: TGTGCCAGCGGGAAAAAGACTAGCGCCTACAATGAGCAGTTCTTC. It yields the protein CASGKKTSAYNEQFF.

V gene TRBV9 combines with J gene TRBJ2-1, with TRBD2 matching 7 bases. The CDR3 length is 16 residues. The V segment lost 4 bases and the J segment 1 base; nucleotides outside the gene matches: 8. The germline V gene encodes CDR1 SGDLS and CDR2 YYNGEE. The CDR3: CASSLSSGRSYNEQFF. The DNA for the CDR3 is TGTGCCAGCAGCCTATCTAGCGGCAGGTCCTACAATGAGCAGTTCTTC. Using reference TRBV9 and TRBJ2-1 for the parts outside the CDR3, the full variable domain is DSGVTQTPKHLITATGQRVTLRCSPRSGDLSVYWYQQSLDQGLQFLIQYYNGEERAKGNILERFSAQQFPDLHSELNLSSLELGDSALYFCASSLSSGRSYNEQFFGPGTRLTVL.

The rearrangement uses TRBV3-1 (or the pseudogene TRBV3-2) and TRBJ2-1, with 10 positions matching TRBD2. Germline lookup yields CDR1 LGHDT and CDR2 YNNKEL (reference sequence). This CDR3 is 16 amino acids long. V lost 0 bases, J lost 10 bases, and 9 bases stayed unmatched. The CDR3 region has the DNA TGTGCCAGCAGCCAAGAAAGGGCTAGCGGGAGACGGGAGCAGTTCTTC. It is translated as CASSQERASGRREQFF.

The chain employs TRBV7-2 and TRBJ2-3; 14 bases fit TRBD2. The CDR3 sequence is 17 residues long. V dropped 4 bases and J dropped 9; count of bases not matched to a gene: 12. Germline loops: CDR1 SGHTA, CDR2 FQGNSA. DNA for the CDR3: TGTGCCAGCAGCTCCAACCTGGGACTAGCGGGAGTAGTCACGCAGTATTTT. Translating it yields CASSSNLGLAGVVTQYF.

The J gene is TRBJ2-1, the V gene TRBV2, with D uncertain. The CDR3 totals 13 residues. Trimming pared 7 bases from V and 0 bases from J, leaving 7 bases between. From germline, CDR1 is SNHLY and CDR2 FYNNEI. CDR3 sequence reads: CASTASSYNEQFF. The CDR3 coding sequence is TGTGCCAGCACGGCTAGCTCCTACAATGAGCAGTTCTTC. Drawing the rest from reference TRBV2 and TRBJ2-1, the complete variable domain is EPEVTQTPSHQVTQMGQEVILRCVPISNHLYFYWYRQILGQKVEFLVSFYNNEISEKSEIFDDQFSVERPDGSNFTLKIRSTKLEDSAMYFCASTASSYNEQFFGPGTRLTVL.

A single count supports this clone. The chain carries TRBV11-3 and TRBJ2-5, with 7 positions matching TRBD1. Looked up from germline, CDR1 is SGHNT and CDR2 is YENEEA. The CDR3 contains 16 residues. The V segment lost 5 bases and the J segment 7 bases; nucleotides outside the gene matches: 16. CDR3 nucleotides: TGTGCCAGCAGCGCTAGAGAGGTCAACAGGGGCGGGACCCAGTACTTC. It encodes CASSAREVNRGGTQYF.